These 30 T cell receptor beta chains were all obtained from the same sample, sequenced in a study of blood T cell repertoires in COVID-19. The method was immunoSEQ multiplex PCR; TCRdb's version includes in-frame clones alone and lacks a portion of them. The sample lists about 140,000 clones; 75% to 80% were seen once. Specimen: PBMCs or T cells enriched from blood (not recorded which). Receptor source: a woman in her fifties or sixties who had recovered from COVID-19.

CDR3: CASHLNRERNEQFF. In DNA form, the CDR3 reads TGTGCCAGCCACCTAAACAGGGAGAGGAATGAGCAGTTCTTC. The chain has TRBV11-2 and TRBJ2-1; possible D gene TRBD1, 6 bases. This CDR3 contains 14 residues. V lost 8 bases to trimming and J lost 7 bases, with 18 bases between them. CDR1 and CDR2 (germline): SGHAT, FQNNGV.

The chain carries TRBV25-1 and TRBJ2-2; perhaps TRBD1 as D (5 bases). The CDR3 is made up of 15 amino acids. Germline values: CDR1 MGHDK, CDR2 SYGVNS. Trimming removed 4 bases from V and 4 bases from J, with 13 bases in between. The chain's CDR3 is CASSGPGRGTGELFF. CDR3 DNA: TGTGCCAGCAGTGGCCCGGGTAGGGGCACCGGGGAGCTGTTTTTT.

The CDR3 region has the DNA TGTGCCAGCAGCGCCGCTATGGAGAGCTCCTATAATTCACCCCTCCACTTT. It encodes CASSAAMESSYNSPLHF. The chain recombines TRBV5-6 with TRBJ1-6; D call uncertain. The V end was cut by 4 bases, the J end by 0 bases, with 14 bases between. The CDR3 consists of 17 residues. Germline CDR1 SGHDT, CDR2 YYEEEE.

The V and J genes are TRBV19 and TRBJ2-7; 8 bases fit TRBD1. This CDR3 has 14 residues. The trim removed 3 bases at V and 7 bases at J, leaving 8 bases unmatched. In germline, CDR1 is LNHDA, CDR2 SQIVND (reference sequence). CDR3 coding DNA: TGTGCCAGTAGTATGTCGGGACAGGCCCCAGAGCAGTACTTC. Amino acid sequence: CASSMSGQAPEQYF.

Regarding this clone: A read error may produce the germline difference seen at one junction end. V is TRBV6-1 and J is TRBJ2-3; D may be TRBD1 (5 bases). This CDR3 comprises 17 residues. Per germline, CDR1 MNHNS and CDR2 SASEGT. CDR3 residues: CASSEGASTRSTDTQYF. CDR3 DNA sequence: TGTGCCAGCAGCGAAGGGGCCAGCACACGCTCCACAGATACGCAGTATTTT.

This chain links TRBV28 with TRBJ2-3, with 8 bases matching TRBD1. J was trimmed by 8 bases and V by 4 bases; bases with no gene match: 14. This CDR3 is built from 16 residues. Germline CDR1 and CDR2: MDHEN and SYDVKM. The CDR3 protein is CASSSPTGVVVGTQYF. CDR3 nucleotide sequence: TGTGCCAGCAGTTCTCCGACAGGGGTAGTGGTGGGTACGCAGTATTTT.

J is TRBJ1-4 and V is TRBV6-1; 9 bases are shared with TRBD1. This CDR3 region has 17 residues. From germline, CDR1 is MNHNS and CDR2 SASEGT. The V and J ends lost 1 base and 3 bases, in that order; junction bases with no gene match: 6. This CDR3 reads CASSEDRGQWANEKLFF. The CDR3 DNA sequence: TGTGCCAGCAGTGAAGACAGGGGGCAATGGGCTAATGAAAAACTGTTTTTT.

This sequence joins TRBV13 and TRBJ1-1; no clear D. The CDR3 totals 11 residues. The V gene lost 5 bases and the J gene lost 2 bases, with 3 bases spanning the gap. Per the germline V gene, CDR1 is PRHDT and CDR2 is FYEKMQ (reference sequence). The CDR3 region is CASSLNTEAFF. The CDR3 bases are TGTGCCAGCAGCCTAAACACTGAAGCTTTCTTT.

In nucleotides, the CDR3 is TGCGCCAGCAGTGAAAACAGGGTGCTAGGGAACACCGGGGAGCTGTTTTTT. Encoded protein: CASSENRVLGNTGELFF. V is TRBV10-2 and J is TRBJ2-2, with D possibly being TRBD1 (6 bases). This CDR3 has 17 residues. V shed 3 bases and J shed 1 base, with 15 bases lying between them. Germline CDR1 is WSHSY and CDR2 is SAAADI.

This clone was counted at least ten times. This chain joins TRBV18 and TRBJ2-7; 10 positions agree with TRBD1. The CDR3 contains 15 residues. V lost 5 bases, J lost 0 bases, and 4 bases stayed unmatched. The germline CDR1 and CDR2 sequences are KGHSH and LQKENI. The CDR3 coding sequence is TGTGCCAGCTCATGGGACAGGGGAACCTCCTACGAGCAGTACTTC. Translated: CASSWDRGTSYEQYF.

This chain connects TRBV7-9 to TRBJ2-1; TRBD1 matches at 12 bases. Per germline, CDR1 SEHNR and CDR2 FQNEAQ (reference sequence). J was trimmed by 10 bases and V by 4 bases; bases with no gene match: 5. The CDR3 spans 14 residues. The DNA for the CDR3 is TGTGCCAGCAGCTGGGGACAGGGGGCCTGGGAGCAGTTCTTC. Amino acid sequence: CASSWGQGAWEQFF. The full variable domain, in which reference TRBV7-9 and TRBJ2-1 provide the parts outside the CDR3, is DTGVSQNPRHKITKRGQNVTFRCDPISEHNRLYWYRQTLGQGPEFLTYFQNEAQLEKSRLLSDRFSAERPKGSFSTLEIQRTEQGDSAMYLCASSWGQGAWEQFFGPGTRLTVL.

The genes are TRBV27 and TRBJ2-1, with TRBD2 identical over 12 bases. CDR1 and CDR2 (germline): MNHEY, SMNVEV (reference sequence). The ends lost 5 bases at V and 6 bases at J; junction bases unmatched: 8. The CDR3 is made up of 16 amino acids. As DNA, the CDR3 is TGTGCCAGCAGTCTCAATCTAGCGGGGGGGCTCAATGAGCAGTTCTTC. Protein sequence: CASSLNLAGGLNEQFF.

This chain joins TRBV18 and TRBJ1-6; possible D gene TRBD1, 6 bases. Germline lookup yields CDR1 KGHSH and CDR2 LQKENI. V was cut by 3 bases and J by 4 bases, with 16 bases left in between. This CDR3 contains 17 residues. DNA for the CDR3: TGTGCCAGCTCACCCTACCCTAGGGGACAATATAATTCACCCCTCCACTTT. Protein: CASSPYPRGQYNSPLHF.

The gene calls are TRBV9 and TRBJ2-6; D possibly corresponds to TRBD1 (5 bases). The germline CDR1 and CDR2 sequences are SGDLS and YYNGEE. There are 15 residues in the CDR3. The V end lost 4 bases, the J end lost 0 bases, and 8 bases lay between the germline ends. The CDR3: CASSKGHSGANVLTF. The DNA of the CDR3 is TGTGCCAGCAGCAAAGGACACTCTGGGGCCAACGTCCTGACTTTC.

V and J are TRBV3-1 (or the pseudogene TRBV3-2) and TRBJ2-7, with 7 bases identical to TRBD1. This CDR3 contains 15 residues. Germline V CDR1 and CDR2: LGHDT, YNNKEL (reference sequence). After removal of 4 bases from V and 3 bases from J, the junction contained 9 bases not matched to a gene. CDR3 nucleotide sequence: TGTGCCAGCAGCCCCGCGAGGGGGCGACGCTACGAGCAGTACTTC. This gives the protein CASSPARGRRYEQYF.

V is TRBV13 and J is TRBJ2-5; 9 positions agree with TRBD2. The germline V gene has CDR1 PRHDT and CDR2 FYEKMQ (reference sequence). The CDR3 contains 15 residues. J lost 4 bases, V lost 2 bases, and 5 bases had no gene match. Here the CDR3 reads CASSLRAGGLETQYF. The CDR3 nucleotides are TGTGCCAGCAGCTTACGCGCGGGGGGGCTAGAGACCCAGTACTTC.

The chain recombines TRBV4-2 with TRBJ2-2; D ambiguous. Germline V gene sequence: CDR1 LGHNA, CDR2 YNFKEQ. Trimming stripped 0 bases from V and 6 bases from J, with 11 bases between. The CDR3 contains 15 residues. The CDR3 loop reads CASSQDGPSPGELFF. CDR3 bases: TGTGCCAGCAGCCAAGATGGGCCCTCTCCCGGGGAGCTGTTTTTT.

The chain couples TRBV5-1 to TRBJ2-1; possible D gene TRBD1, 6 bases. Germline V gives CDR1 SGHRS, CDR2 YFSETQ. V was shortened by 6 bases and J by 3 bases, with 13 bases between the two germline ends. The CDR3 length is 14 residues. The CDR3 loop reads CASMTGTHYNEQFF. CDR3 bases: TGCGCCAGCATGACCGGGACACACTACAATGAGCAGTTCTTC.

The chain links TRBV18 to TRBJ2-3, with 9 bases that match TRBD2. The CDR3 totals 15 residues. Looked up from germline, CDR1 is KGHSH and CDR2 is LQKENI. V gave up 7 bases and J gave up 0 bases; unmatched junction bases: 5. The CDR3 DNA follows: TGTGCCAGCTTATCGACTAGCGGTAGCACAGATACGCAGTATTTT. Translated: CASLSTSGSTDTQYF.

The chain employs TRBV11-3 and TRBJ2-5; 13 bases are shared with TRBD2. Germline V lookup: CDR1 SGHNT, CDR2 YENEEA. J was trimmed by 3 bases and V by 4 bases; bases with no gene match: 5. This CDR3 has 16 amino acids. This CDR3 reads CASSSRGLAGKETQYF. CDR3 nucleotide sequence: TGTGCCAGCAGCTCAAGGGGACTAGCGGGAAAAGAGACCCAGTACTTC.

The table lists this clone with a few counts. The rearrangement joins TRBV7-9 to TRBJ1-1; D not certain. The length of the CDR3 is 16 residues. V was pared by 5 bases and J by 1 base, with 17 bases between. From germline, CDR1 is SEHNR and CDR2 FQNEAQ (reference sequence). CDR3 DNA: TGTGCCAGCAGCGGCCGCCGGGCCGAGGGGAACACTGAAGCTTTCTTT. Translating gives CASSGRRAEGNTEAFF.

The V and J genes are TRBV7-9 and TRBJ2-1; 10 nucleotides agree with TRBD2. This CDR3 is 14 amino acids long. Germline V CDR1 and CDR2: SEHNR, FQNEAQ (reference sequence). Trimming removed 6 bases from V and 5 bases from J; junction bases left unmatched: 4. CDR3 loop: CASRSLAGNNEQFF. CDR3 bases: TGTGCCAGCAGATCACTAGCGGGAAACAATGAGCAGTTCTTC. Full variable domain (rest looked up from reference TRBV7-9 and TRBJ2-1): DTGVSQNPRHKITKRGQNVTFRCDPISEHNRLYWYRQTLGQGPEFLTYFQNEAQLEKSRLLSDRFSAERPKGSFSTLEIQRTEQGDSAMYLCASRSLAGNNEQFFGPGTRLTVL.

As regards this clone: Within the sample, other DNA sequences also encode this same CDR3. This rearrangement joins TRBV5-1 to TRBJ1-1, with 9 bases aligning to TRBD1. Germline trimming cut 5 bases from V and 5 bases from J; bases unmatched to any gene: 7. There are 14 residues in the CDR3. CDR1 and CDR2 from the germline V gene are SGHRS and YFSETQ. CDR3 loop: CASSFGTGRTEAFF. CDR3 nucleotide sequence: TGCGCCAGCAGTTTTGGGACAGGGAGGACTGAAGCTTTCTTT.

The chain is built from TRBV6-2 or TRBV6-3 and TRBJ1-2, with no clear D. V dropped 6 bases and J dropped 4 bases, with 18 bases sitting between them. CDR1 and CDR2 from the germline V gene are MNHEY and SVGEGT. The CDR3 runs 15 residues. This chain's CDR3 is CASSPDPEGSYGYTF. The CDR3 bases are TGTGCCAGCAGCCCGGACCCCGAGGGTAGCTATGGCTACACCTTC.

The chain combines TRBV6-5 with TRBJ1-3, with D perhaps matching TRBD1 (5 bases). The CDR3 extends over 14 amino acids. The germline CDR1 and CDR2 sequences are MNHEY and SVGAGI. V was shortened by 4 bases and J by 2 bases, with 9 bases between the two germline ends. The CDR3 reads CASSSGQTGNTIYF. The CDR3 nucleotides read TGTGCCAGCAGTTCTGGACAAACTGGAAACACCATATATTTT.

This rearrangement joins TRBV2 to TRBJ1-1; TRBD1 is a possible D gene (5 bases). This CDR3 region has 13 residues. Germline CDR1 SNHLY, CDR2 FYNNEI. V was cut by 4 bases and J by 4 bases, with 10 bases left in between. The CDR3 nucleotides are TGTGCCAGCAGTGTTGGGGGGATCACTGAAGCTTTCTTT. Protein product: CASSVGGITEAFF.

On this clone itself: At one boundary the junction diverges from the germline segment, which might be a read error. The chain carries TRBV2 and TRBJ1-1; 8 nucleotides line up with TRBD1. Germline V gives CDR1 SNHLY, CDR2 FYNNEI. The CDR3 has 13 residues. The CDR3 here is CASTRTGNSEAFF. The DNA of the CDR3 is TGTGCCAGCACGCGGACAGGGAACTCTGAAGCTTTCTTT.

This chain uses TRBV29-1 with TRBJ2-7, with TRBD1 matching over 9 bases. The length of the CDR3 is 14 residues. Germline V gene data show CDR1 as SQVTM and CDR2 as ANQGSEA. V gave up 6 bases and J gave up 3 bases; unmatched junction bases: 9. CDR3 DNA: TGCAGCGTGTCCACCGGGACAGGGCGCTACGAGCAGTACTTC. It codes for CSVSTGTGRYEQYF.

This clone was found once. This chain uses TRBV6-1 with TRBJ1-5; D remains ambiguous. Germline V CDR1 and CDR2: MNHNS, SASEGT. The ends were cut back, 0 bases at V and 0 bases at J, with 6 bases in the middle. This CDR3 is 15 amino acids long. For the CDR3, the DNA is TGTGCCAGCAGTGAAGCCTTAAATAGCAATCAGCCCCAGCATTTT. Protein product: CASSEALNSNQPQHF.

The rearrangement uses TRBV7-8 and TRBJ2-3; D remains ambiguous. CDR1 and CDR2 (germline): SGHVS, FQNEAQ. The CDR3 is 15 residues long. V was clipped by 3 bases and J by 1 base, with 11 bases between them. Here the CDR3 reads CASSFRPRGTDTQYF. CDR3 nucleotide sequence: TGTGCCAGCAGCTTCCGACCCCGGGGCACAGATACGCAGTATTTT.